The 19 T cell receptor beta chains presented below share a single source sample, sequenced in a study of T cell repertoires in ileal Crohn's disease. Libraries were prepared by immunoSEQ multiplex PCR; TCRdb keeps only in-frame clonotypes and omits some of them. The table includes some 2,000 clones, about 88% detected once. The sequencing sample was made of ileal tissue. The receptors come from an adult with Crohn's disease.

The rearrangement links TRBV29-1 to TRBJ2-5; D is unclear. CDR3 length: 12 amino acids. The V end was cut by 4 bases, the J end by 1 base, with 7 bases between. Germline V CDR1 and CDR2: SQVTM, ANQGSEA. The CDR3 DNA follows: TGCAGCGTTGTCACAGCCCAAGAGACCCAGTACTTC. This encodes CSVVTAQETQYF.

This clone came up a few times. This chain links TRBV13 with TRBJ2-7; TRBD2 might be the D (6 bases). Trimming removed 5 bases from V and 3 bases from J, with 8 bases in between. This CDR3 spans 12 amino acids. Germline V gives CDR1 PRHDT, CDR2 FYEKMQ (reference sequence). CDR3 protein: CASSPRGYEQYF. CDR3 nucleotides: TGTGCCAGCAGCCCGCGGGGCTACGAGCAGTACTTC.

The chain has TRBV5-6 and TRBJ2-4; 7 bases are shared with TRBD2. Germline assignment: CDR1 SGHDT and CDR2 YYEEEE. Losses at the gene ends were 5 bases for V and 9 bases for J; bases not matched to a gene: 14. The CDR3 is 15 amino acids. The CDR3 coding sequence is TGTGCCAGCAGTTACCGCCCTAGGGGCGGGGGCATTCAGTACTTC. Protein: CASSYRPRGGGIQYF.

This rearrangement joins TRBV19 to TRBJ2-3; 9 bases map to TRBD2. V lost 5 bases, J lost 3 bases, and 6 bases stayed unmatched. Germline CDR1 reads LNHDA; CDR2 reads SQIVND (reference sequence). This CDR3 is built from 15 residues. The CDR3 DNA reads TGTGCCAGTAGTCCCTCTGGACTAGCGACAGATACGCAGTATTTT. This encodes CASSPSGLATDTQYF.

This chain connects TRBV30 to TRBJ2-1, with TRBD2 matching 8 bases. V shed 4 bases, J shed 2 bases, and the junction held 7 bases outside the gene matches. The CDR3 runs 15 residues. In germline, CDR1 is GTSNPN, CDR2 SVGIG (reference sequence). The CDR3 here is CAWTGGGPTYNEQFF. The DNA for the CDR3 is TGTGCCTGGACTGGCGGGGGGCCAACCTACAATGAGCAGTTCTTC.

This rearrangement joins TRBV29-1 to TRBJ2-7; TRBD2 matches at 12 bases. Per the germline V gene, CDR1 is SQVTM and CDR2 is ANQGSEA. V shed 7 bases and J 2 bases; nucleotides not matched to a gene: 9. There are 15 residues in the CDR3. CDR3 sequence reads: CSARTSGAPPYEQYF. The DNA for the CDR3 is TGCAGCGCTAGGACTAGCGGGGCCCCTCCCTACGAGCAGTACTTC.

The chain uses TRBV11-2 and TRBJ2-1; D perhaps matches TRBD1 (7 bases). Trimming shortened V by 5 bases and J by 7 bases, and 15 bases separated the two germline ends. Per the germline V gene, CDR1 is SGHAT and CDR2 is FQNNGV. The CDR3 contains 14 residues. This CDR3 reads CASSRGTAGNEQFF. The CDR3 DNA reads as TGTGCCAGCAGCCGCGGGACAGCAGGGAATGAGCAGTTCTTC.

V gene TRBV7-3 combines with J gene TRBJ2-5; 9 positions match TRBD2. CDR1 is SGHTA, CDR2 FQGTGA, per germline. V was clipped by 6 bases and J by 2 bases; unmatched bases: 16. This CDR3 is 18 amino acids long. CDR3 amino acids: CASRPGRLASGEQETQYF. The CDR3 DNA reads TGTGCCAGCAGACCGGGCCGGTTGGCTAGCGGGGAGCAAGAGACCCAGTACTTC.

V usage is TRBV6-5 and J usage is TRBJ2-1; 8 nucleotides line up with TRBD2. The germline gives CDR1 MNHEY, CDR2 SVGAGI. The CDR3 length is 13 residues. After removal of 7 bases from V and 4 bases from J, the junction contained 3 bases not matched to a gene. The CDR3 loop is CASKAGGYNEQFF. In DNA, the CDR3 is TGTGCCAGCAAGGCGGGGGGTTACAATGAGCAGTTCTTC.

This chain uses TRBV7-3 with TRBJ2-1; TRBD2 might be the D (6 bases). Germline values: CDR1 SGHTA, CDR2 FQGTGA. The CDR3 extends over 15 amino acids. V dropped 2 bases and J dropped 5 bases, with 13 bases sitting between them. The CDR3 coding sequence is TGTGCCAGCAGCTTATCCGGCGGGGCCAACAATGAGCAGTTCTTC. The encoded protein is CASSLSGGANNEQFF. Full variable domain (rest looked up from reference TRBV7-3 and TRBJ2-1): GAGVSQTPSNKVTEKGKYVELRCDPISGHTALYWYRQSLGQGPEFLIYFQGTGAADDSGLPNDRFFAVRPEGSVSTLKIQRTERGDSAVYLCASSLSGGANNEQFFGPGTRLTVL.

The chain joins TRBV4-2 to TRBJ1-4; TRBD1 is a possible D gene (5 bases). Germline V gives CDR1 LGHNA, CDR2 YNFKEQ. The CDR3 spans 15 residues. V lost 8 bases, J lost 1 base, and 14 bases lay in between. The CDR3 nucleotides are TGTGCCAGCCATTCCTCGGGGGGAACTAATGAAAAACTGTTTTTT. This gives the protein CASHSSGGTNEKLFF.

The chain combines TRBV7-2 with TRBJ1-1; TRBD1 matches 9 bases. V shed 0 bases and J 2 bases; nucleotides not matched to a gene: 10. Germline V lookup: CDR1 SGHTA, CDR2 FQGNSA. This CDR3 is 18 amino acids long. CDR3: CASSLARLQGAKNTEAFF. The CDR3 region has the DNA TGTGCCAGCAGCTTAGCCCGGCTACAGGGGGCGAAAAACACTGAAGCTTTCTTT.

The chain is built from TRBV7-8 and TRBJ2-5; 11 positions match TRBD1. The CDR3 has 15 amino acids. V lost 5 bases, J lost 4 bases, and 6 bases stayed unmatched. Looked up from germline, CDR1 is SGHVS and CDR2 is FQNEAQ. The CDR3 region has the DNA TGTGCCAGCAGCCCACGGACAGGGGGCTTAGAGACCCAGTACTTC. Translated: CASSPRTGGLETQYF.

The chain joins TRBV5-4 to TRBJ2-6, with D maybe TRBD2 (5 bases). The germline CDR1 and CDR2 sequences are SGHNT and YYREEE (reference sequence). Trimming pared 0 bases from V and 0 bases from J, leaving 13 bases between. The CDR3 extends over 18 amino acids. The CDR3 bases are TGTGCCAGCAGCTTGGGAGCTAAAGGGAGCTCTGGGGCCAACGTCCTGACTTTC. Amino acids: CASSLGAKGSSGANVLTF.

The chain's CDR3 is CASSYSTGEAFF. CDR3 nucleotides: TGTGCCAGCAGTTACTCGACAGGTGAAGCTTTCTTT. The chain employs TRBV6-6 and TRBJ1-1, with TRBD1 as a possible D gene (6 bases). This CDR3 region has 12 residues. With 0 bases removed from V and 7 bases from J, the gap between germline ends came to 6 bases. CDR1 is MNHNY and CDR2 is SVGAGI in the germline V gene (reference sequence).

The chain couples TRBV7-3 to TRBJ1-6; D remains unclear. This CDR3 comprises 14 residues. Germline V gives CDR1 SGHTA, CDR2 FQGTGA. V gave up 6 bases and J gave up 10 bases, with 16 bases separating them. This CDR3 reads CASRASGVGSPLHF. In DNA form, the CDR3 reads TGTGCCAGCAGGGCCAGCGGGGTGGGGTCACCCCTCCACTTT.

V is TRBV9 and J is TRBJ1-2, with 7 bases lining up with TRBD1. The V and J ends lost 0 bases and 6 bases, in that order; junction bases with no gene match: 5. The germline V gene encodes CDR1 SGDLS and CDR2 YYNGEE. This CDR3 is built from 14 residues. The CDR3: CASSVEGRGDGYTF. In DNA form, the CDR3 reads TGTGCCAGCAGCGTAGAGGGCAGGGGGGATGGCTACACCTTC.

This rearrangement joins TRBV6-5 to TRBJ1-2; the D is unclear. V was cut by 7 bases and J by 2 bases, with 5 bases left in between. The CDR3 runs to 11 residues. Germline V lookup: CDR1 MNHEY, CDR2 SVGAGI. The CDR3 spells CASMGNYGYTF. DNA for the CDR3: TGTGCCAGCATGGGCAACTATGGCTACACCTTC.

The rearrangement joins TRBV7-2 to TRBJ2-1, with 10 bases aligning to TRBD2. J lost 8 bases, V lost 4 bases, and 11 bases had no gene match. The CDR3 covers 16 residues. The germline V gene encodes CDR1 SGHTA and CDR2 FQGNSA. The CDR3 here is CASSSQGERGGYEQFF. As DNA, the CDR3 is TGTGCCAGCAGCTCCCAGGGGGAGCGGGGGGGCTATGAGCAGTTCTTC.